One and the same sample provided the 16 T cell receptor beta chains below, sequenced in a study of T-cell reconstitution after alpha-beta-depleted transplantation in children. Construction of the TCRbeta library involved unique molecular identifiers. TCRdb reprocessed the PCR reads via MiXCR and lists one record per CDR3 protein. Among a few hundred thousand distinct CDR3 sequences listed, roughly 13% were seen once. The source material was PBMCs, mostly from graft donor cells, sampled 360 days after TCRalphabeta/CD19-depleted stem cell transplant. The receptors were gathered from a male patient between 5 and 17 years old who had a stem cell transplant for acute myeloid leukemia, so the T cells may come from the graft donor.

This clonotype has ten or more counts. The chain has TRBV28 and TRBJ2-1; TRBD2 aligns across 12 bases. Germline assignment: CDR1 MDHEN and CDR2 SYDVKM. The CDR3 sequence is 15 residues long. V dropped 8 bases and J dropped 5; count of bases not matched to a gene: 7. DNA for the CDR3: TGTGCCAGCCACAGGACTAGCGGGATGAACAATGAGCAGTTCTTC. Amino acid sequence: CASHRTSGMNNEQFF.

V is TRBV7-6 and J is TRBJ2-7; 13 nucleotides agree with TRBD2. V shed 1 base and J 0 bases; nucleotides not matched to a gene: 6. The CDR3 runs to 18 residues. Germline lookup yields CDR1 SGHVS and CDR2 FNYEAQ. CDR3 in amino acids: CASSLVGGTSGASYEQYF. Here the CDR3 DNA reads TGTGCCAGCAGCTTAGTAGGCGGGACTAGCGGGGCCTCCTACGAGCAGTACTTC.

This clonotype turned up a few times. The CDR3 nucleotides read TGTGCCAGCAGCTCATACCCGGCCCATAGCACAGATACGCAGTATTTT. Translation gives CASSSYPAHSTDTQYF. The J gene is TRBJ2-3, the V gene TRBV11-2; no definite D call. The CDR3 has 16 amino acids. Germline V CDR1 and CDR2: SGHAT, FQNNGV. The V end lost 4 bases, the J end lost 0 bases, and 14 bases lay between the germline ends.

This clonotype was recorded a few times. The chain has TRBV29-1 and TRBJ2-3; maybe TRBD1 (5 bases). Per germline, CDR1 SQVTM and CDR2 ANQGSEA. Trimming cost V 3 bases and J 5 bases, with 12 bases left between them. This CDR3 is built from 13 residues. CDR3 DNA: TGCAGCGTTGATCTAGGGGTGAGAGATACGCAGTATTTT. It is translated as CSVDLGVRDTQYF.

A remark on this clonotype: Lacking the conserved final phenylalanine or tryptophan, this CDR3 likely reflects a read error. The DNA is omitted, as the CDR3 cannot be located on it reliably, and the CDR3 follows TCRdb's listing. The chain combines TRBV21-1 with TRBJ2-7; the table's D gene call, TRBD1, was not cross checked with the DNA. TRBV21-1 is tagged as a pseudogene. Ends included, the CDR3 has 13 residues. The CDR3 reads CASTDSDSYEQYL.

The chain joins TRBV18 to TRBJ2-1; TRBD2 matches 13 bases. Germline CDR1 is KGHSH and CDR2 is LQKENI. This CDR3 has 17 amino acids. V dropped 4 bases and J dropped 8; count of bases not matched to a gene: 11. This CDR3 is CASSRGLAGAARDEQFF. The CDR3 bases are TGTGCCAGCTCACGAGGACTAGCGGGAGCCGCCAGGGATGAGCAGTTCTTC.

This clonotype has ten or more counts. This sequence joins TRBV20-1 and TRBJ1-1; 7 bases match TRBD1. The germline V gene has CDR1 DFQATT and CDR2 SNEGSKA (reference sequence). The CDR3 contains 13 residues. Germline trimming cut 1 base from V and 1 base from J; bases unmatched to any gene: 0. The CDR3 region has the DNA TGCAGTGCTAGAGGGACAGGGAACACTGAAGCTTTCTTT. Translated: CSARGTGNTEAFF.

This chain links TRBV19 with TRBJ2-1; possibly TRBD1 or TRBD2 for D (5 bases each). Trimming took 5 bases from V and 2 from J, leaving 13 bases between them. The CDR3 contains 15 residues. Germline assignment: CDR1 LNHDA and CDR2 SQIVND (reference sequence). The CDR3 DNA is TGTGCCAGTAGTGTCTCACGGGGCACCTACAATGAGCAGTTCTTC. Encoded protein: CASSVSRGTYNEQFF.

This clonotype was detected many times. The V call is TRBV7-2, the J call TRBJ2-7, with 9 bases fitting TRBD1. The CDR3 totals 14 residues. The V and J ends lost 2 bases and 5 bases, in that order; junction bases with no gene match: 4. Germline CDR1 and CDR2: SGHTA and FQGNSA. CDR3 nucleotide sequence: TGTGCCAGCAGCTTACTAGACAGGGGGGACGAGCAGTACTTC. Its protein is CASSLLDRGDEQYF.

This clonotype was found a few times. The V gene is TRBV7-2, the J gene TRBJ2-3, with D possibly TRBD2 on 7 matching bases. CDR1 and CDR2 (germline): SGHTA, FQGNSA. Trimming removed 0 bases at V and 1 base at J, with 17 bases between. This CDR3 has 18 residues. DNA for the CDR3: TGTGCCAGCAGCTTAGCGCTTTTTCGGGGGGCCGGCACAGATACGCAGTATTTT. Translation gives CASSLALFRGAGTDTQYF.

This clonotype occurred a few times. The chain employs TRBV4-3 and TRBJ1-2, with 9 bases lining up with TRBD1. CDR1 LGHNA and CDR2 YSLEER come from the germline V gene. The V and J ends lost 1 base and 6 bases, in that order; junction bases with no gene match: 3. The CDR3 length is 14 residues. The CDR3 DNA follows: TGCGCCAGCAGCCAAGGAGGGACAGGGAATGGCTACACCTTC. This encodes CASSQGGTGNGYTF.

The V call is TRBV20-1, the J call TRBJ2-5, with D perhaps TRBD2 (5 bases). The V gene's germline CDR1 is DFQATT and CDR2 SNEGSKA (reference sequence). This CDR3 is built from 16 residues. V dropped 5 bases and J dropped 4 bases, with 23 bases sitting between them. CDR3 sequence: CSAPPSRTPWRETQYF. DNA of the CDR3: TGCAGTGCTCCACCCTCACGGACTCCTTGGAGAGAGACCCAGTACTTC.

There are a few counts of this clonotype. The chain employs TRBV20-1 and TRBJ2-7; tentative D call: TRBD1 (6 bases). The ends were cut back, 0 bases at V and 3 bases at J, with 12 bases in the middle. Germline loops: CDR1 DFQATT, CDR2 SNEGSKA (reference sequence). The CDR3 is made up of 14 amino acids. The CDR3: CSARDPRTVYEQYF. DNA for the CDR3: TGCAGTGCTAGAGATCCCCGGACAGTCTACGAGCAGTACTTC.

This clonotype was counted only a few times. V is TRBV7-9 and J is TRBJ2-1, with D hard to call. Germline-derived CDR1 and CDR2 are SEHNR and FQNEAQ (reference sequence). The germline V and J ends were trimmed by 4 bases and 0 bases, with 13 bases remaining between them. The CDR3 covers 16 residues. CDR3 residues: CASSSFSSPSYNEQFF. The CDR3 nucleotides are TGTGCCAGCAGCTCCTTTTCCTCGCCCTCCTACAATGAGCAGTTCTTC.

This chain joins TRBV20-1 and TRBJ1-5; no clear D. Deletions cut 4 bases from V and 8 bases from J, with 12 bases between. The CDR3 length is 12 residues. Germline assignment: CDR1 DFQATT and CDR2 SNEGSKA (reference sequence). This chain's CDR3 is CSATDPVEPQHF. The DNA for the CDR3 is TGCAGTGCTACCGACCCTGTGGAGCCCCAGCATTTT.

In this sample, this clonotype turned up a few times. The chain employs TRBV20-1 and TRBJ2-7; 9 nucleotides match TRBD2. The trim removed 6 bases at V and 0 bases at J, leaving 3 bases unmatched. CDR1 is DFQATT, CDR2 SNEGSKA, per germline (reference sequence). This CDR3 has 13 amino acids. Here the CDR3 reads CSAQREASYEQYF. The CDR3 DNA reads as TGCAGTGCACAGCGGGAGGCCTCCTACGAGCAGTACTTC.